This is a list of T cell receptor beta chains from one sample in a study of control samples from healthy donors and cancer patients. TCRdb's copy holds only in-frame clones and misses some; the assay was immunoSEQ multiplex PCR. The table includes 150,000 to 200,000 clones, roughly 94% detected once. The sample taken for sequencing was blood. Every receptor here comes from a middle-aged woman in good health. Each CDR3 is given with its conserved first and last residue. A D gene is named only where the DNA matches it firmly. The size field is filled for only some rows; it gives once, few, many or a size class.

TRBJ1-6 TRBV9 NA NA CASSGKGEPYNSPLHF TGTGCCAGCAGCGGAAAGGGGGAACCATATAATTCACCCCTCCACTTT
TRBJ1-4 TRBV14 NA once CASSQVGGQGLNEKLFF TGTGCCAGCAGCCAAGTTGGTGGGCAGGGGCTTAATGAAAAACTGTTTTTT
TRBJ1-4 TRBV5-1 NA NA CASSFTGNEKLFF TGCGCCAGCAGCTTCACAGGGAATGAAAAACTGTTTTTT
TRBJ2-7 TRBV7-2 TRBD1 NA CASSLTGGGSYEQYF TGTGCCAGCAGCTTGACAGGGGGAGGGTCCTACGAGCAGTACTTC
TRBJ1-3 TRBV11-2 TRBD1 NA CASSLNYGGDRRGRNTIYF TGTGCCAGCAGCTTAAATTACGGTGGGGATCGAAGGGGGCGAAACACCATATATTTT
TRBJ1-1 TRBV15 NA NA CATSRSFDTEAFF TGTGCCACCAGCAGGAGTTTTGACACTGAAGCTTTCTTT
TRBJ2-1 TRBV10-3 NA once CAISRDGDEQFF TGTGCCATCAGTAGGGATGGGGATGAGCAGTTCTTC
TRBJ1-1 TRBV6-2/TRBV6-3 TRBD1 NA CASSRGRTGNTEAFF TGTGCCAGCAGTAGGGGCCGGACAGGGAACACTGAAGCTTTCTTT
TRBJ1-6 TRBV5-1 NA NA CASSPSLQQGSNSPLHF TGCGCCAGCAGCCCCTCCCTTCAACAGGGCTCTAATTCACCCCTCCACTTT
TRBJ1-1 TRBV10-3 TRBD1 NA CATTGGMSEAFF TGTGCCACCACAGGGGGAATGTCTGAAGCTTTCTTT
TRBJ1-2 TRBV14 NA NA CASSPSGYPGGYTF TGTGCCAGCAGCCCATCAGGGTATCCGGGTGGCTACACCTTC
TRBJ1-2 TRBV5-6 NA NA CASSLVTPQNYTF TGTGCCAGCAGCTTGGTGACCCCCCAAAACTACACCTTC
TRBJ1-1 TRBV4-3 NA NA CASRQGLDTEAFF TGCGCCAGCAGGCAGGGGTTGGACACTGAAGCTTTCTTT
TRBJ1-5 TRBV27 NA once CASRGQGSQPQHF TGTGCCAGCAGGGGTCAGGGGAGCCAGCCCCAGCATTTT
TRBJ2-7 TRBV6-2/TRBV6-3 TRBD2 NA CASSRPPPSGGAGNEQYF TGTGCCAGCAGCCGTCCACCCCCTAGCGGGGGGGCCGGGAACGAGCAGTACTTC
TRBJ1-2 TRBV27 NA once CASSLAGSYGYTF TGTGCCAGCAGTTTAGCAGGGTCCTATGGCTACACCTTC
TRBJ1-5 TRBV6-5 TRBD1 NA CASNRDRENQPQHF TGTGCCAGCAATAGGGACAGGGAGAACCAGCCCCAGCATTTT
TRBJ2-6 TRBV15 TRBD2 NA CATSRESFGLAVSGANVLTF TGTGCCACCAGCAGAGAGTCATTCGGACTAGCAGTCTCCGGGGCCAACGTCCTGACTTTC
TRBJ2-1 TRBV7-8 TRBD2 NA CASSLGLAGYNEQFF TGTGCCAGCAGCCTGGGGCTAGCGGGCTACAATGAGCAGTTCTTC
TRBJ2-1 TRBV19 TRBD1 NA CASSPTMGQGRNEQFF TGTGCCAGTAGTCCTACGATGGGACAGGGTAGAAATGAGCAGTTCTTC
TRBJ2-7 TRBV7-2 NA NA CASSPRTGRDYEQYF TGTGCCAGCAGCCCGCGGACAGGGAGGGACTACGAGCAGTACTTC
TRBJ2-1 TRBV4-1 TRBD2 NA CASSQARRGNNNEQFF TGCGCCAGCAGCCAAGCTAGGCGGGGGAATAACAATGAGCAGTTCTTC
TRBJ2-2 TRBV5-1 TRBD1 NA CASSSLTGVAGELFF TGCGCCAGCAGCTCGTTGACAGGGGTGGCCGGGGAGCTGTTTTTT
TRBJ1-2 TRBV6-2/TRBV6-3 NA NA CASSYDGPRDTSLGYTF TGTGCCAGCAGTTACGACGGGCCCCGGGACACGAGTCTTGGCTACACCTTC
TRBJ2-3 TRBV7-2 NA NA CASSFSHPGTDTQYF TGTGCCAGCAGCTTTTCCCACCCTGGCACAGATACGCAGTATTTT
TRBJ1-1 TRBV5-1 NA NA CASSLATGSTEAFF TGCGCCAGCAGCTTGGCCACAGGTTCCACTGAAGCTTTCTTT
TRBJ1-1 TRBV7-8 NA NA CASSLSGNTEAFF TGTGCCAGCAGCTTATCAGGGAACACTGAAGCTTTCTTT
TRBJ1-5 TRBV2 TRBD1 once CARLGDRAAQPQHF TGTGCCAGACTAGGGGACAGGGCGGCTCAGCCCCAGCATTTT
TRBJ2-1 TRBV5-5 NA NA CASTPGDPSYNEQFF TGTGCCAGCACCCCTGGGGACCCCTCCTACAATGAGCAGTTCTTC
TRBJ1-5 TRBV2 NA NA CAGTSVESQPQHF TGTGCCGGGACATCAGTGGAAAGTCAGCCCCAGCATTTT
TRBJ2-3 TRBV9 NA NA CASSVAPFIGGGADTQYF TGTGCCAGCAGCGTAGCGCCGTTCATAGGAGGGGGGGCAGATACGCAGTATTTT
TRBJ1-1 TRBV4-3 NA once CASSEGLAPQNTEAFF TGCGCCAGCAGTGAGGGACTGGCTCCACAGAACACTGAAGCTTTCTTT
TRBJ2-1 TRBV9 NA NA CASSVVATTSYNEQFF TGTGCCAGCAGCGTAGTGGCTACCACCTCCTACAATGAGCAGTTCTTC
TRBJ1-1 TRBV6-1 NA once CASSPGPNTEAFF TGTGCCAGCAGCCCCGGGCCGAACACTGAAGCTTTCTTT
TRBJ1-6 TRBV18 NA NA CASSRSNSPLHF TGTGCCAGCTCCCGAAGTAATTCACCCCTCCACTTT
TRBJ1-2 TRBV7-9 NA NA CASSLAEVNYGYTF TGTGCCAGCAGCTTAGCTGAGGTTAACTATGGCTACACCTTC
TRBJ1-3 TRBV27 NA NA CASRGAAGNTIYF TGTGCCAGTCGGGGGGCCGCTGGAAACACCATATATTTT
TRBJ2-4 TRBV7-9 TRBD1 NA CASSAFSGGAQNIQYF TGTGCCAGCAGCGCATTTTCAGGGGGCGCCCAAAACATTCAGTACTTC
TRBJ2-1 TRBV5-4 NA NA CASSSPSGDYNEQFF TGTGCCAGCAGCTCCCCGTCGGGAGATTACAATGAGCAATTCTTC
TRBJ1-1 TRBV19 TRBD1 NA CASLGQGMKAFF TGTGCCAGCCTCGGACAGGGGATGAAAGCTTTCTTT
TRBJ1-3 TRBV10-3 NA NA CAIRAESSGNTIYF TGTGCCATAAGGGCGGAGAGCTCTGGAAACACCATATATTTT
TRBJ2-1 TRBV5-1 NA once CASSWPTLRSSYNEQFF TGCGCCAGCAGCTGGCCCACGTTAAGGAGCTCCTACAATGAGCAGTTCTTC
TRBJ2-7 TRBV29-1 NA NA CSVLSPPALYEQYF TGCAGCGTCCTATCGCCCCCAGCCCTCTACGAGCAGTACTTC
TRBJ1-2 TRBV3-1/TRBV3-2 NA once CASSLWGDNYGYTF TGTGCCAGCAGCCTTTGGGGGGATAACTATGGCTACACCTTC
TRBJ2-7 TRBV7-2 TRBD2 NA CASSTSSGYTSSYEQYF TGTGCCAGCAGCACATCTAGCGGGTACACTAGCTCCTACGAGCAGTACTTC
TRBJ1-5 TRBV7-2 NA NA CASSLFKGGNQPQHF TGTGCCAGCAGCTTATTTAAAGGCGGGAATCAGCCCCAGCATTTT
TRBJ1-2 TRBV7-2 TRBD1 once CASSPQGFLSGYTF TGTGCCAGCAGCCCACAGGGGTTTCTCTCCGGCTACACCTTC
TRBJ2-1 TRBV6-1 TRBD2 NA CASSEKLAGRFAYNEQFF TGTGCCAGCAGTGAAAAACTAGCGGGACGGTTCGCCTACAATGAGCAGTTCTTC
TRBJ1-6 TRBV9 NA NA CASSVEQAYNSPLHF TGTGCCAGCAGCGTAGAACAGGCCTATAATTCACCCCTCCACTTT